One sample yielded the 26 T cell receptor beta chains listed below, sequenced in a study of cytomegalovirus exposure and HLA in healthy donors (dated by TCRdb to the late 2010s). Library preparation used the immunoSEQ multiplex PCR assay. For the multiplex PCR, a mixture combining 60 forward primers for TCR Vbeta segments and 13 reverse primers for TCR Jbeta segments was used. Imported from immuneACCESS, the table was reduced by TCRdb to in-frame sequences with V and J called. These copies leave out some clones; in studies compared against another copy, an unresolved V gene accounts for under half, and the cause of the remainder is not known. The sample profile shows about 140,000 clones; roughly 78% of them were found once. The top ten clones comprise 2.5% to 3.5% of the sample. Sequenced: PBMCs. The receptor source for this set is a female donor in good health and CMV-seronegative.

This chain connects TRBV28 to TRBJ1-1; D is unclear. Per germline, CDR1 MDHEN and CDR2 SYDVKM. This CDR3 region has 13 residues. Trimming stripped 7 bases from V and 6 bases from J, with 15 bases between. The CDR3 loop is CASIRSRVSEAFF. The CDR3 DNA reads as TGTGCCAGCATACGATCGAGGGTTTCTGAAGCTTTCTTT.

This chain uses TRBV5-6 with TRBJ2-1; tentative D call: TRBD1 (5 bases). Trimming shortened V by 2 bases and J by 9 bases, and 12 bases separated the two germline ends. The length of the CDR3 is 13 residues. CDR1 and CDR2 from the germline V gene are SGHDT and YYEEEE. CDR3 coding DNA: TGTGCCAGCAGCTTTTCAGGGATGACTGAGCAGTTCTTC. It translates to CASSFSGMTEQFF.

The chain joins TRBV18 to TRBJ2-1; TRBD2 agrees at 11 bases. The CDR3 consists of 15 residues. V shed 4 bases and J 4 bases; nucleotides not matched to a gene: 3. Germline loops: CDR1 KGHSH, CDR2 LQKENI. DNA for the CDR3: TGTGCCAGCTCACTACGGACTAGCGGGTACAATGAGCAGTTCTTC. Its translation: CASSLRTSGYNEQFF.

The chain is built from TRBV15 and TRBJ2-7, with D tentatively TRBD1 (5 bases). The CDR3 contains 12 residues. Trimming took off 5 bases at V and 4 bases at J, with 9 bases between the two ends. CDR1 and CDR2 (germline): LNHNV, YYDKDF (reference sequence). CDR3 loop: CATSVQGYEQYF. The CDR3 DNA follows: TGTGCCACCAGCGTCCAGGGTTACGAGCAGTACTTC.

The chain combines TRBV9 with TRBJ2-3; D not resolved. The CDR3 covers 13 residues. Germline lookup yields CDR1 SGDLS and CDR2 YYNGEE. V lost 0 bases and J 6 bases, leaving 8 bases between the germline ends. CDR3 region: CASSVDYLDTQYF. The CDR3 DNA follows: TGTGCCAGCAGCGTAGACTATCTTGATACGCAGTATTTT.

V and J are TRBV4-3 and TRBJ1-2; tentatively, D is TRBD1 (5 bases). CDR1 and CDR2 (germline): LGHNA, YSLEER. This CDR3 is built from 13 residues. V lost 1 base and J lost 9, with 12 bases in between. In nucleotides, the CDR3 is TGCGCCAGCAGCCAAGTCGTTGACAGACGCTACACCTTC. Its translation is CASSQVVDRRYTF.

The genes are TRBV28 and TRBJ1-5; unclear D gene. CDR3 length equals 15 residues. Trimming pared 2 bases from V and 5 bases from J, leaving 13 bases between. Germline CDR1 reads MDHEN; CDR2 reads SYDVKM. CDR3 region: CASSLEGKFDQPQHF. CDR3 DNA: TGTGCCAGCAGTTTAGAGGGAAAGTTCGATCAGCCCCAGCATTTT.

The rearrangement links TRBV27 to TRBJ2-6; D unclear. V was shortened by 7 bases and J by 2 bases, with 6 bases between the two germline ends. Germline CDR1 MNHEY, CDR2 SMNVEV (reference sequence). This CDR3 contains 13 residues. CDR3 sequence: CASTGPGANVLTF. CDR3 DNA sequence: TGTGCCAGCACAGGCCCTGGGGCCAACGTCCTGACTTTC.

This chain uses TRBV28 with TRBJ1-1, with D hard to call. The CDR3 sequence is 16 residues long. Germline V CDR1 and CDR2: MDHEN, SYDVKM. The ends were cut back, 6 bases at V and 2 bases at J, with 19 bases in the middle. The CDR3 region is CASSRPGSLQNTEAFF. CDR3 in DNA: TGTGCCAGCAGCAGGCCCGGCTCCCTCCAAAACACTGAAGCTTTCTTT. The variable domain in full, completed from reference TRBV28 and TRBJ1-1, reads DVKVTQSSRYLVKRTGEKVFLECVQDMDHENMFWYRQDPGLGLRLIYFSYDVKMKEKGDIPEGYSVSREKKERFSLILESASTNQTSMYLCASSRPGSLQNTEAFFGQGTRLTVV.

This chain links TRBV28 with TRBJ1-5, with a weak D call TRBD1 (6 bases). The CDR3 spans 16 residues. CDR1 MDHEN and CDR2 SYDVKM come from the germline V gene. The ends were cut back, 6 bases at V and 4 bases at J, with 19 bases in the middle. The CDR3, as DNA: TGTGCCAGCAGACTCCCCTCAGGGGCCCAAAATCAGCCCCAGCATTTT. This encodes CASRLPSGAQNQPQHF.

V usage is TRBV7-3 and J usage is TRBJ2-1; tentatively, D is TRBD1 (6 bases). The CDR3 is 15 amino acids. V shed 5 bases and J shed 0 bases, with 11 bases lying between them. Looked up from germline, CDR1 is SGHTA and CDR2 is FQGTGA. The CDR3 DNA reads TGTGCCAGCAGCCCGCAGGGGAGCTCCTACAATGAGCAGTTCTTC. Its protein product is CASSPQGSSYNEQFF.

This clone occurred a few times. The CDR3 sequence is CASRPGGSTDTQYF. The CDR3 nucleotides are TGTGCCAGCAGGCCAGGGGGTTCCACAGATACGCAGTATTTT. This rearrangement joins TRBV28 to TRBJ2-3; 7 bases agree with TRBD1. V lost 6 bases to trimming and J lost 2 bases; unmatched junction nucleotides: 5. Germline V CDR1 and CDR2: MDHEN, SYDVKM. This CDR3 is built from 14 residues.

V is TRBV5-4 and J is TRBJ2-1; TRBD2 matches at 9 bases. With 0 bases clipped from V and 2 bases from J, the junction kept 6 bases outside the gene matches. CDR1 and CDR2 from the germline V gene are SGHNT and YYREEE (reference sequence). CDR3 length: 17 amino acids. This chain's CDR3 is CASSLDLAGGAYNEQFF. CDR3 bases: TGTGCCAGCAGCTTGGATTTGGCGGGAGGGGCCTACAATGAGCAGTTCTTC.

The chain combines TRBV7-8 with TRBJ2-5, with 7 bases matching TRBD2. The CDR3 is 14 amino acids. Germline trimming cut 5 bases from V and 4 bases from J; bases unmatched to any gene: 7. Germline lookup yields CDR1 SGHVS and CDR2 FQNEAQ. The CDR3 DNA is TGTGCCAGCAGCAATAGCGGGTGGGGAGAGACCCAGTACTTC. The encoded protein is CASSNSGWGETQYF.

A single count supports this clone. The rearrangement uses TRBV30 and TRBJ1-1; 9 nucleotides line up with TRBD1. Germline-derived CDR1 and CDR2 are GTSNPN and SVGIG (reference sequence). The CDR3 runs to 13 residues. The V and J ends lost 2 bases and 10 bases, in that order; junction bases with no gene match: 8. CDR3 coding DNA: TGTGCCTGGAGTCTCAACAGGGGGCTGGTAGCTTTCTTT. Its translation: CAWSLNRGLVAFF.

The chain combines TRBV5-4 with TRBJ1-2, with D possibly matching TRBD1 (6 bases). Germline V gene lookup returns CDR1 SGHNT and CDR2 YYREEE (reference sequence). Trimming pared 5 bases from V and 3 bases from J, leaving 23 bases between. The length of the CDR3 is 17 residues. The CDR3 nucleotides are TGTGCCAGCAGTTTAATGAGGAACAGGGTCCGGGACTATGGCTACACCTTC. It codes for CASSLMRNRVRDYGYTF.

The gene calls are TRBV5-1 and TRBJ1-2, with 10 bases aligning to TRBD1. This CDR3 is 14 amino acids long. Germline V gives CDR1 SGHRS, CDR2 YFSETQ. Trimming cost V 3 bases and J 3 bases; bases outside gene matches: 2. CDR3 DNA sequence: TGCGCCAGCAGCTCGACAGGGGGCCACTATGGCTACACCTTC. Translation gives CASSSTGGHYGYTF.

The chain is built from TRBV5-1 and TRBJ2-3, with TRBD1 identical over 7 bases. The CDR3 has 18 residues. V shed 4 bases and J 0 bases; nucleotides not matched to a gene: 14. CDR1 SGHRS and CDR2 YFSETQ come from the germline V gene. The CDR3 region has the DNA TGCGCCAGCAGCCCGGGACAGCTAACCCAAGCTAGCACAGATACGCAGTATTTT. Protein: CASSPGQLTQASTDTQYF. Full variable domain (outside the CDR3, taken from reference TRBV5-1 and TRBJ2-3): KAGVTQTPRYLIKTRGQQVTLSCSPISGHRSVSWYQQTPGQGLQFLFEYFSETQRNKGNFPGRFSGRQFSNSRSEMNVSTLELGDSALYLCASSPGQLTQASTDTQYFGPGTRLTVL.

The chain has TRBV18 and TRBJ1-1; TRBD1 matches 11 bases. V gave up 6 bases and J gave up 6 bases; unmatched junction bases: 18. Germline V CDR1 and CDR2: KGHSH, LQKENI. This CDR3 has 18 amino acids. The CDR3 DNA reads TGTGCCAGCTCCCGCACCGTCGGGACAGGGGGACGAACGGCTGAAGCTTTCTTT. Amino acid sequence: CASSRTVGTGGRTAEAFF.

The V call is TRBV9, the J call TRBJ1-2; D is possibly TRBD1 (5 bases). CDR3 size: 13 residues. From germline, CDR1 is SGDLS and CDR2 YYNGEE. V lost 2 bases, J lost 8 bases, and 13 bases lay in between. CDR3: CASSVRVGQGYTF. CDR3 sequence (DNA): TGTGCCAGCAGCGTCAGGGTTGGGCAAGGCTACACCTTC.

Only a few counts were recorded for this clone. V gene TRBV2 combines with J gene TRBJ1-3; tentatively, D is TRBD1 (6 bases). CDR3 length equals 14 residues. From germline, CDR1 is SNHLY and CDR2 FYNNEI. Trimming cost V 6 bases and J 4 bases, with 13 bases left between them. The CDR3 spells CASRQGLGGNTIYF. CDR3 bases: TGTGCCAGCAGACAGGGTCTGGGCGGAAACACCATATATTTT. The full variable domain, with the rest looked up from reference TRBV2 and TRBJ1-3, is EPEVTQTPSHQVTQMGQEVILRCVPISNHLYFYWYRQILGQKVEFLVSFYNNEISEKSEIFDDQFSVERPDGSNFTLKIRSTKLEDSAMYFCASRQGLGGNTIYFGEGSWLTVV.

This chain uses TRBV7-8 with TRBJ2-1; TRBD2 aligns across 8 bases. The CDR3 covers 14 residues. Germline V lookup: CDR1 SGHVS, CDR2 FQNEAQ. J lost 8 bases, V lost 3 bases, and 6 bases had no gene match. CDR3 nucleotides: TGTGCCAGCAGCTTTCGAGCGGGAGTATATGAGCAGTTCTTC. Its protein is CASSFRAGVYEQFF.

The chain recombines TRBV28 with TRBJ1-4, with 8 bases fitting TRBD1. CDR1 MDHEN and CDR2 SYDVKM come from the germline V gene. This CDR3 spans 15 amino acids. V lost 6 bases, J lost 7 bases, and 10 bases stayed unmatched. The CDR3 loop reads CASRQDRGPTEKLFF. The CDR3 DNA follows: TGTGCCAGCAGACAAGACAGGGGCCCGACTGAAAAACTGTTTTTT.

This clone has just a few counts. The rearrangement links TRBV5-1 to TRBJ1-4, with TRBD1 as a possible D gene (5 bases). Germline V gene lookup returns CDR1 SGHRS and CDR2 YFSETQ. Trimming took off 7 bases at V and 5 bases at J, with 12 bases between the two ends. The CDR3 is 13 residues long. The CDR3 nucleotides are TGCGCCAGCCAGGGCAGCCCGAATGAAAAACTGTTTTTT. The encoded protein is CASQGSPNEKLFF.

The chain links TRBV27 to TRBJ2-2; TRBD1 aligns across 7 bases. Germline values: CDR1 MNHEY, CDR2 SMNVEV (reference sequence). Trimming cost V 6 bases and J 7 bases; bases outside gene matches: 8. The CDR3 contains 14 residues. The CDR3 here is CASRVAGGFGELFF. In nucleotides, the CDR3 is TGTGCCAGCAGGGTGGCAGGGGGATTCGGGGAGCTGTTTTTT.

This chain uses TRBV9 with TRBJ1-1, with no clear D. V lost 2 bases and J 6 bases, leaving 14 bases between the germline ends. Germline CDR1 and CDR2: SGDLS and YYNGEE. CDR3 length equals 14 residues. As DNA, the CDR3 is TGTGCCAGCAGCGTTGATCCGAGAGGGCCTGAAGCTTTCTTT. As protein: CASSVDPRGPEAFF.